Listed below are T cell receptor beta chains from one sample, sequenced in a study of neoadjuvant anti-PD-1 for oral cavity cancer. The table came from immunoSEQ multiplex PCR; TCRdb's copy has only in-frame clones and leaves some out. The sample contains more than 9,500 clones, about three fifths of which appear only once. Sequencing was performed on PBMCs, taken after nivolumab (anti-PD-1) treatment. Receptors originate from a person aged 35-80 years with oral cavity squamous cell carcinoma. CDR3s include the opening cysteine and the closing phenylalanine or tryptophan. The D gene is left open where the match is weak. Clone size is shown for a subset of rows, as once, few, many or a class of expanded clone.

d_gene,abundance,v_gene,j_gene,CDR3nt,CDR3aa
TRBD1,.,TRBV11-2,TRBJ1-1,TGTGCCAGCAGCGCCCCCACAGGGGGCAGAACTGAAGCTTTCTTT,CASSAPTGGRTEAFF
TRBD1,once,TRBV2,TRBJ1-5,TGTGCCAGCACCCCCCCAAGGACAGGGGGGGATCAGCCCCAGCATTTT,CASTPPRTGGDQPQHF
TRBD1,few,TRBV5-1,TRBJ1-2,TGCGCCAGCAGCTTAGAAGGGACAGGGCCCTATGGCTACACCTTC,CASSLEGTGPYGYTF
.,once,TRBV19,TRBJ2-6,TGTGCCAGTAGTATAGTTCGGGTCTCCGGGGCCAACGTCCTGACTTTC,CASSIVRVSGANVLTF
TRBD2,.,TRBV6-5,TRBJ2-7,TGTGCCAGCAGTTACCAGCGGGGGTACGAGCAGTACTTC,CASSYQRGYEQYF
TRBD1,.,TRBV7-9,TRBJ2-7,TGTGCCAGCAGCTTAATTGGACAGGGTGCCGACGAGCAGTACTTC,CASSLIGQGADEQYF
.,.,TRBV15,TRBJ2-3,TGTGCCACCAGCAGAGATCTAGCCCTTTCGGGGTTGACAGATACGCAGTATTTT,CATSRDLALSGLTDTQYF
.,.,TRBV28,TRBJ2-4,TGTGCCAGCAGTTTTGGGCAGCTAAAAAACATTCAGTACTTC,CASSFGQLKNIQYF
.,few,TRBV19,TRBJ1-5,TGTGCCAGTAGCAATGGCAATCAGCCCCAGCATTTT,CASSNGNQPQHF
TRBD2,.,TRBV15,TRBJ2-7,TGTGCCACCAGCGTGGGACTAGCGGGAGACTACGAGCAGTACTTC,CATSVGLAGDYEQYF
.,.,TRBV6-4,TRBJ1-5,TGTGCCAGCAGCCCCGTGTGGGGGTTCGATCAGCCCCAGCATTTT,CASSPVWGFDQPQHF
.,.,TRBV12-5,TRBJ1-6,TGTGCTAGTGGTTTGGCAACAGGTTTTTCACCCCTCCACTTT,CASGLATGFSPLHF
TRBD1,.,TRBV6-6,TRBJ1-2,TGTGCCAGCAGTTCCGGACAGGGGAGGAATGGCTACACCTTC,CASSSGQGRNGYTF
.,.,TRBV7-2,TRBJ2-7,TGTGCCAGCAGCCCCCGACTGGTCTCCTACGAGCAGTACTTC,CASSPRLVSYEQYF
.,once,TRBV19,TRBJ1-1,TGTGCCAGTAGTATAGGGTTTAACAGAAACATGAACACTGAAGCTTTCTTT,CASSIGFNRNMNTEAFF
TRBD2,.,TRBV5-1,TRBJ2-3,TGCGCCAGCAGCGTAGAAGGGACTAGCGGGAGTGCAGATACGCAGTATTTT,CASSVEGTSGSADTQYF
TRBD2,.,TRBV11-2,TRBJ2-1,TGTGCCAGCAGCTTCCCCAGCGGGAGGGCCTACAATGAGCAGTTCTTC,CASSFPSGRAYNEQFF
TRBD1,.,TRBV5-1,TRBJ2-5,TGCGCCAGCAGTTCCGACAGGGGCCCCCAAGAGACCCAGTACTTC,CASSSDRGPQETQYF
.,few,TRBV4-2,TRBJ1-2,TGTGCCAGCAGCCAAGACGCCTATGGCTACACCTTC,CASSQDAYGYTF
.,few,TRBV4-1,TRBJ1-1,TGCGCCAGCAGCCAAGTAGGGGAGGGCACTGAAGCTTTCTTT,CASSQVGEGTEAFF
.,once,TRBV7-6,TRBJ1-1,TGTGCCAGCAGCTTCGCGGGATCCGAAGCTTTCTTT,CASSFAGSEAFF
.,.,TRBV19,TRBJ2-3,TGTGCCAGTAGTTTACTACGGGCAGATACGCAGTATTTT,CASSLLRADTQYF
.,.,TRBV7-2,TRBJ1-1,TGTGCCAGCAGAAAGACGACAGGGAACACTGAAGCTTTCTTT,CASRKTTGNTEAFF
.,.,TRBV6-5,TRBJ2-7,TGTGCCAGCAGTTACAGACAGCTGGATGAGCAGTACTTC,CASSYRQLDEQYF